This T cell receptor beta chain is drawn from a study of shared clonotypes between healthy human individuals. General study points: Generation probabilities were higher for clonotypes shared across all four sorted-subset donors than for unshared ones. Depth was large, yet rarefaction showed that sorted-subset sequencing was incomplete.

CD45RO negativity and positive selection for CCR7 defined naive CD8 cells, a population that excluded terminally differentiated effector memory CD45RA+ cells. The test was conducted at deep level. Original handling: ImmunoSEQ only sent back junction sequences with no quality scores, so filtering was done differently. Data came from immunoSEQ multiplex PCR; TCRdb stores just in-frame clones and leaves some out. D and trimming come from the DNA, and the V and J calls and clone size come from that table. The sample includes around 1,900,000 clones, roughly 95% seen only once; the top ten take under 2%. In germline, CDR1 is MNHEY, CDR2 SMNVEV (reference sequence). V shed 3 bases and J shed 1 base, with 21 bases lying between them. This CDR3 has 19 amino acids. As regards this clone: What it recognizes is unknown.

The chain is built from TRBV27 and TRBJ2-2; tentative D call: TRBD1 (6 bases). The source is a man aged 18 to 30 in good health. Some clones in this sample may be carry-over from other donors' samples. The sample comprised naive CD8+ T cells from PBMCs. The CDR3 reads CASSLDSTYVSLNTGELFF. The CDR3 region has the DNA TGTGCCAGCAGTTTGGACAGCACTTACGTTTCTTTGAACACCGGGGAGCTGTTTTTT.